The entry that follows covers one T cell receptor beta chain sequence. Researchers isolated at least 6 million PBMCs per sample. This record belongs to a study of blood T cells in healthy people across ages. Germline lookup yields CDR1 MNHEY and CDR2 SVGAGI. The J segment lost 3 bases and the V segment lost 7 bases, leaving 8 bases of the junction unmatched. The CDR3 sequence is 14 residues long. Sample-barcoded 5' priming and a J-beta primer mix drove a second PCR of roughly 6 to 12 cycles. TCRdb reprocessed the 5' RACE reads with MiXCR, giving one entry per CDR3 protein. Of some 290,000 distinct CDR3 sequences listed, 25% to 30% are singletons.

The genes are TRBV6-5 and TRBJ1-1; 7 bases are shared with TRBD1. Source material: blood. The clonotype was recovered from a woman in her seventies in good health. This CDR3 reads CASTQGGRDTEAFF. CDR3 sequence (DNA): TGTGCCAGCACCCAGGGGGGGCGGGACACTGAAGCTTTCTTT.